The next 25 T cell receptor beta chains were all read from a single sample in a study of control samples from healthy donors and cancer patients. The method was immunoSEQ multiplex PCR; TCRdb's version includes in-frame clones alone and lacks a portion of them. Of about 270,000 clones in the sample, around 80% were seen once. Sequencing was carried out using PBMCs. The source of these receptors is a woman aged 60-75 years with lung cancer.

The V call is TRBV9, the J call TRBJ2-2; D is unresolved. Trimming left V 0 bases short and J 4 bases short, with 13 bases between. This CDR3 has 16 residues. CDR1 SGDLS and CDR2 YYNGEE come from the germline V gene. In nucleotides, the CDR3 is TGTGCCAGCAGCGTAGCCAGACTGGGGATCACCGGGGAGCTGTTTTTT. It yields the protein CASSVARLGITGELFF.

The sample holds one count of this clone. V gene TRBV5-1 combines with J gene TRBJ2-5; D remains unclear. Germline CDR1 reads SGHRS; CDR2 reads YFSETQ. CDR3 length: 14 residues. With 1 base removed from V and 4 bases from J, the gap between germline ends came to 11 bases. CDR3 nucleotide sequence: TGCGCCAGCAGCTTGACAGCTAAATTAGAGACCCAGTACTTC. This sequence encodes CASSLTAKLETQYF.

Regarding this clone: Other DNA sequences in this sample translate to the same CDR3. The chain carries TRBV27 and TRBJ1-1; D gene ambiguous. This CDR3 has 13 amino acids. Deletions cut 2 bases from V and 0 bases from J, with 4 bases between. Germline V CDR1 and CDR2: MNHEY, SMNVEV (reference sequence). This chain's CDR3 is CASSLQMNTEAFF. Written as DNA, the CDR3 is TGTGCCAGCAGTTTACAAATGAACACTGAAGCTTTCTTT.

The rearrangement joins TRBV3-1 (or the pseudogene TRBV3-2) to TRBJ2-7; D might be TRBD1 or TRBD2, each matching 5 bases. This CDR3 is built from 17 residues. The V gene's germline CDR1 is LGHDT and CDR2 YNNKEL (reference sequence). V dropped 3 bases and J dropped 6 bases, with 24 bases sitting between them. CDR3: CASSQTPGPRRGREQYF. The CDR3 region has the DNA TGTGCCAGCAGCCAGACCCCGGGACCCCGAAGGGGTCGCGAGCAGTACTTC.

This chain joins TRBV3-1 (or the pseudogene TRBV3-2) and TRBJ2-3; 7 positions match TRBD2. CDR1 and CDR2 from the germline V gene are LGHDT and YNNKEL (reference sequence). V shed 4 bases and J 8 bases; nucleotides not matched to a gene: 3. This CDR3 contains 12 residues. The CDR3 region has the DNA TGTGCCAGCAGCCGGGACTATCGTACGCAGTATTTT. This sequence encodes CASSRDYRTQYF.

This chain uses TRBV28 with TRBJ2-1; 9 nucleotides agree with TRBD1. V lost 5 bases and J lost 7; bases outside the gene matches: 12. Germline CDR1 is MDHEN and CDR2 is SYDVKM. The CDR3 spans 16 residues. CDR3 in amino acids: CASSAPGQGDPNEQFF. The CDR3 DNA sequence: TGTGCCAGCAGTGCTCCGGGACAGGGTGACCCAAATGAGCAGTTCTTC.

The genes are TRBV18 and TRBJ2-1; D is ambiguous. Trimming pared 6 bases from V and 7 bases from J, leaving 16 bases between. The V gene's germline CDR1 is KGHSH and CDR2 LQKENI. CDR3 length: 14 amino acids. The CDR3 sequence: CASSDGIMRNEQFF. CDR3 nucleotides: TGTGCCAGCTCCGACGGTATCATGCGGAATGAGCAGTTCTTC.

The rearrangement joins TRBV10-3 to TRBJ2-7, with D tentatively TRBD1 or TRBD2 (6 bases each). CDR3 length equals 13 residues. Trimming pared 6 bases from V and 4 bases from J, leaving 13 bases between. In germline, CDR1 is ENHRY, CDR2 SYGVKD. This CDR3 is CAISKGDSYEQYF. The CDR3 DNA reads TGTGCCATCAGCAAGGGGGACTCGTACGAGCAGTACTTC.

This chain uses TRBV6-5 with TRBJ2-3; D might be TRBD1 (6 bases). This CDR3 comprises 14 residues. The V gene lost 10 bases and the J gene lost 3 bases, with 17 bases spanning the gap. Germline lookup yields CDR1 MNHEY and CDR2 SVGAGI. CDR3 in amino acids: CATPTGSATDTQYF. The DNA of the CDR3 is TGTGCCACCCCGACAGGTTCCGCGACAGATACGCAGTATTTT.

About this clone itself: Different DNA sequences within this sample yield the same CDR3. The chain recombines TRBV28 with TRBJ2-7; TRBD1 agrees at 8 bases. J was trimmed by 2 bases and V by 6 bases; bases with no gene match: 9. Germline values: CDR1 MDHEN, CDR2 SYDVKM. This CDR3 has 15 residues. The CDR3 here is CASSRGTGLPYEQYF. CDR3 nucleotides: TGTGCCAGCAGCCGAGGGACAGGTCTCCCCTACGAGCAGTACTTC.

The V gene is TRBV6-1, the J gene TRBJ2-5; the D gene could be TRBD1 or TRBD2 (6 bases each). Deletions cut 2 bases from V and 11 bases from J, with 15 bases between. The CDR3 length is 13 residues. Germline V gene sequence: CDR1 MNHNS, CDR2 SASEGT. The CDR3 loop reads CASSEQVRGRQYF. CDR3 coding DNA: TGTGCCAGCAGTGAACAGGTTAGGGGGAGGCAGTACTTC.

In DNA form, the CDR3 reads TGCGCCAGCAGCACCATAAAAACCTCTGACGCGAACACCGGGGAGCTGTTTTTT. It yields the protein CASSTIKTSDANTGELFF. The chain joins TRBV5-1 to TRBJ2-2, with D unclear. CDR1 is SGHRS and CDR2 is YFSETQ in the germline V gene. Trimming left V 4 bases short and J 0 bases short, with 19 bases between. This CDR3 is 18 amino acids long.

The chain joins TRBV19 to TRBJ1-4; D is undetermined. The CDR3 covers 14 residues. V lost 3 bases and J 8 bases, leaving 13 bases between the germline ends. Per germline, CDR1 LNHDA and CDR2 SQIVND (reference sequence). The CDR3 coding sequence is TGTGCCAGTAGTATGAGGGCACGAGGGGAAAAACTGTTTTTT. Translating it yields CASSMRARGEKLFF.

The CDR3 loop is CASSLSHDSIYEQYF. The CDR3 bases are TGTGCCAGCAGTTTATCCCACGACAGCATCTACGAGCAGTACTTC. The rearrangement uses TRBV27 and TRBJ2-7, with D maybe TRBD1 (5 bases). V lost 0 bases, J lost 3 bases, and 12 bases lay in between. In germline, CDR1 is MNHEY, CDR2 SMNVEV (reference sequence). The CDR3 loop spans 15 amino acids.

This chain uses TRBV27 with TRBJ1-1; D uncertain. This CDR3 spans 14 amino acids. In germline, CDR1 is MNHEY, CDR2 SMNVEV (reference sequence). Trimming removed 6 bases from V and 1 base from J, with 12 bases in between. The CDR3 DNA follows: TGTGCCAGCAGAGGCTCGGTGTCGAACACTGAAGCTTTCTTT. It translates to CASRGSVSNTEAFF.

This clone appeared once. This rearrangement joins TRBV21-1 to TRBJ1-2; the DNA was not compared with TRBD1, the D call given in the table. TRBV21-1 is assigned pseudogene status. This CDR3 spans 15 amino acids. This CDR3 is CASSCTGCTHYGYTF. CDR3 nucleotide sequence: TGTGCCAGCTCCTGTACAGGGTGCACTCACTATGGCTACACCTTC.

This clone came up once. This rearrangement joins TRBV10-3 to TRBJ2-7; D is ambiguous. Germline V CDR1 and CDR2: ENHRY, SYGVKD. This CDR3 region has 13 residues. V lost 2 bases, J lost 3 bases, and 8 bases lay in between. The CDR3 region is CAISEPDIYEQYF. The DNA for the CDR3 is TGTGCCATCAGTGAGCCTGACATCTACGAGCAGTACTTC.

V usage is TRBV5-1 and J usage is TRBJ1-1; D not certain. V was clipped by 5 bases and J by 14 bases, with 19 bases between them. The germline V gene encodes CDR1 SGHRS and CDR2 YFSETQ. The CDR3 length is 12 residues. The CDR3 is CASSGEDVKRFF. The CDR3 DNA is TGCGCCAGCAGTGGGGAGGACGTGAAAAGGTTCTTT.

This clone was recorded only once. The genes are TRBV4-1 and TRBJ2-7; 7 bases align to TRBD1. Losses at the gene ends were 0 bases for V and 2 bases for J; bases not matched to a gene: 1. The germline CDR1 and CDR2 sequences are MGHRA and YSYEKL. This CDR3 contains 14 residues. The CDR3 sequence is CASSQERGPYEQYF. The CDR3 region has the DNA TGCGCCAGCAGCCAAGAAAGGGGGCCCTACGAGCAGTACTTC.

The chain joins TRBV2 to TRBJ2-7; D is ambiguous. Germline lookup yields CDR1 SNHLY and CDR2 FYNNEI. V lost 0 bases and J 3 bases, leaving 0 bases between the germline ends. The CDR3 is 11 amino acids. CDR3 sequence reads: CASSEAYEQYF. The CDR3 DNA is TGTGCCAGCAGTGAAGCCTACGAGCAGTACTTC.

The rearrangement joins TRBV25-1 to TRBJ1-5; D is unresolved. Germline V gene lookup returns CDR1 MGHDK and CDR2 SYGVNS. With 1 base removed from V and 10 bases from J, the gap between germline ends came to 14 bases. The CDR3 runs 14 residues. In DNA, the CDR3 is TGTGCCAGCAGTGAATTTTCGATGAGTCAACCCCAGCATTTT. It translates to CASSEFSMSQPQHF.

This chain links TRBV19 with TRBJ2-2; D is possibly TRBD2 (6 bases). The germline V gene encodes CDR1 LNHDA and CDR2 SQIVND (reference sequence). V lost 4 bases to trimming and J lost 5 bases, with 14 bases between them. This CDR3 region has 15 residues. The CDR3 coding sequence is TGTGCCAGTAGTACATGGGACTTAGGGACCGGGGAGCTGTTTTTT. It yields the protein CASSTWDLGTGELFF.

V gene TRBV4-2 combines with J gene TRBJ1-2, with D perhaps TRBD1 (5 bases). V was trimmed by 1 base and J by 4 bases, leaving 13 bases between them. The CDR3 has 15 residues. Germline CDR1 LGHNA, CDR2 YNFKEQ. The CDR3 loop is CASSQAGGSLYGYTF. In nucleotides, the CDR3 is TGTGCCAGCAGCCAAGCTGGGGGGAGTCTCTATGGCTACACCTTC.

The rearrangement joins TRBV7-9 to TRBJ1-5, with a weak D call TRBD1 (6 bases). Trimming cost V 5 bases and J 2 bases, with 16 bases left between them. Per the germline V gene, CDR1 is SEHNR and CDR2 is FQNEAQ (reference sequence). The CDR3 totals 16 residues. CDR3 amino acids: CASSGSTGLGNQPQHF. DNA for the CDR3: TGTGCCAGCAGCGGTTCTACAGGGTTGGGCAATCAGCCCCAGCATTTT.

The chain is built from TRBV18 and TRBJ2-7, with 9 positions matching TRBD1. The length of the CDR3 is 15 residues. Germline V gene sequence: CDR1 KGHSH, CDR2 LQKENI. The trim removed 4 bases at V and 0 bases at J, leaving 4 bases unmatched. CDR3 sequence reads: CASSLLGQGSYEQYF. For the CDR3, the DNA is TGTGCCAGCTCACTCTTGGGACAGGGCTCCTACGAGCAGTACTTC. Full variable domain (rest looked up from reference TRBV18 and TRBJ2-7): NAGVMQNPRHLVRRRGQEARLRCSPMKGHSHVYWYRQLPEEGLKFMVYLQKENIIDESGMPKERFSAEFPKEGPSILRIQQVVRGDSAAYFCASSLLGQGSYEQYFGPGTRLTVT.